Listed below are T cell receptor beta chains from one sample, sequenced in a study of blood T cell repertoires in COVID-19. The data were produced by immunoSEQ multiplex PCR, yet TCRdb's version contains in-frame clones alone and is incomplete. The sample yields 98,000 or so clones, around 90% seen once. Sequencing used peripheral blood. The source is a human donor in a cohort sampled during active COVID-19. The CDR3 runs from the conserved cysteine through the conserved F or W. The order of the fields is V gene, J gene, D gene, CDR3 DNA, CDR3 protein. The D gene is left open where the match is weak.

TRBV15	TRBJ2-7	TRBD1	TGTGCCACCAGTAGCTCGAGGACAGGGGTTTACGAGCAGTACTTC	CATSSSRTGVYEQYF
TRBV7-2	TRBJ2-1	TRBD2	TGTGCCAGCAGCCCCGAGATGCTAGCGGGAGGAGGGGGACAGTTCTTC	CASSPEMLAGGGGQFF
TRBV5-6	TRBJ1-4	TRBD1	TGTGCCAGCAGCTCCCCCGGGACAGGGAATGAAAAACTGTTTTTT	CASSSPGTGNEKLFF
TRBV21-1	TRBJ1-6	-	TGTGCCAGCAGACGATCCCGGGACAGGAGATTCTCTAGCTCCTATAATTCACCCCTCCACTTT	CASRRSRDRRFSSSYNSPLHF
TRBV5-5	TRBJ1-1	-	TGTGCCAGCAGCCCTCGTGGTCAGGGGAGAGAAACTGAAGCTTTCTTT	CASSPRGQGRETEAFF
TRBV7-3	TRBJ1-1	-	TGTGCCAGCAGCTTAAGCGCGGTGAACACTGAAGCTTTCTTT	CASSLSAVNTEAFF
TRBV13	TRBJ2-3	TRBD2	TGTGCCAGCAGCACCGGACTAGCGAGTGACACAGATACGCAGTATTTT	CASSTGLASDTDTQYF
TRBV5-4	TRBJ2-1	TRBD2	TGTGCCAGCAGCTCCCCGCAACTAGCGCACAATGAGCAGTTCTTC	CASSSPQLAHNEQFF
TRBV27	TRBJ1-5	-	TGTGCCAGCAGTTTCACAGGGTACAGCAATCAGCCCCAGCATTTT	CASSFTGYSNQPQHF
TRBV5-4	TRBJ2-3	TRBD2	TGTGCCAGCAGCTTGGTTCGGGGAGCGGGAGATAGGGCAGATACGCAGTATTTT	CASSLVRGAGDRADTQYF
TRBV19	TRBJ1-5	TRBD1	TGTGCCAGTAGTATAGATCCGGGACAGGGGGGACAGCCCCAGCATTTT	CASSIDPGQGGQPQHF
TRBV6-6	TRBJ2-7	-	TGTGCCAGCAGTCCCCGGGACAAAAAATACGAGCAGTACTTC	CASSPRDKKYEQYF
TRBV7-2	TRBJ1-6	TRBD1	TGTGCCAGCAGCTTATCGGGACAGGGGAAATCACCCCTCCACTTT	CASSLSGQGKSPLHF
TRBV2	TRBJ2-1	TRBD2	TGTGCCAGCAGTCCTTGGGGACTAAAAAATGAGCAGTTCTTC	CASSPWGLKNEQFF
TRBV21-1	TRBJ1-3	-	TGTGCCAGCAGCAAACAGGGTATGGCTGGAAACACCATATATTTT	CASSKQGMAGNTIYF
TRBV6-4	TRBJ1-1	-	TGTGCCAGCAGTGCCTCCTACAGGGAAATGAACACTGAAGCTTTCTTT	CASSASYREMNTEAFF
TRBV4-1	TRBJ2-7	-	TGCGCCAGCAGCCAGACAGTAGGGGAGGACGAGCAGTACTTC	CASSQTVGEDEQYF
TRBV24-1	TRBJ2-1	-	TGTGCCACCAGTGATTTGCGGACTCCCATCAATGAGCAGTTCTTC	CATSDLRTPINEQFF
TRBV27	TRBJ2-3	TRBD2	TGTGCCAGCAGTTTCTCTAGCGGTGATACGCAGTATTTT	CASSFSSGDTQYF
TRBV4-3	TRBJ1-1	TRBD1	TGCGCCAGCAGCCAAGTTGACAGGGACCCTGAAGCTTTCTTT	CASSQVDRDPEAFF
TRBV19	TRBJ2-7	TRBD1	TGTGCCAGTAGTGTGGGACAGGGATACGAGCAGTACTTC	CASSVGQGYEQYF
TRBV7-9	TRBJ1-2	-	TGTGCCAGCAGCTTAAGCACCCTCGATGGCTACACCTTC	CASSLSTLDGYTF
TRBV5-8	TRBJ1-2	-	TGTGCCAGCAGTCTCGTCCTAAAATCCTATGGCTACACCTTC	CASSLVLKSYGYTF
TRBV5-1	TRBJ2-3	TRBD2	TGCGCCAGCAGAATACTAGCGGGGGCTGGGTCAGATACGCAGTATTTT	CASRILAGAGSDTQYF
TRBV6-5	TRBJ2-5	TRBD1	TGTGCCAGCAGTCCAGTGACAGGGCAAGAGACCCAGTACTTC	CASSPVTGQETQYF
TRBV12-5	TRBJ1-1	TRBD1	TGTGCTAGTGGCTGGGACAGGAACACTGAAGCTTTCTTT	CASGWDRNTEAFF
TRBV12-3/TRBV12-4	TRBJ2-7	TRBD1	TGTGCCAGCAGAGGACAGGTCTCCTACGAGCAGTACTTC	CASRGQVSYEQYF
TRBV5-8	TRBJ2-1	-	TGTGCCAGCCGAGCTGAGCGGAATGAGCAGTTCTTC	CASRAERNEQFF
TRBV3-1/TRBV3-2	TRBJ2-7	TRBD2	TGTGCCAGCAGCCAAGGCTCATGGGGACTAGCGGAGAACTACGAGCAGTACTTC	CASSQGSWGLAENYEQYF
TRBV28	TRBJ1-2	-	TGTGCCAGCAGTTCCCTGCGCACTATCCCCGCGGATGGCTACACCTTC	CASSSLRTIPADGYTF
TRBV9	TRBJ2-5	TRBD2	TGTGCCAGCAGCCCGGGACTAGCGGGTGTGCAAGAGACCCAGTACTTC	CASSPGLAGVQETQYF
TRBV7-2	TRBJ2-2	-	TGTGCCAGCAGCTTAGCCGGCGGGGAGCTGTTTTTT	CASSLAGGELFF
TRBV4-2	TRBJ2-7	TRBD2	TGTGCCAGCAGCCCTATAGGGGCCGGGGGGACCTACGAGCAGTACTTC	CASSPIGAGGTYEQYF
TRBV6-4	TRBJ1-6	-	TGTGCCAGCAGGGAGGGGGGGGGCGCACCCCTCCACTTT	CASREGGGAPLHF
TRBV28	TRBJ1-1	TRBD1	TGTGCCAGCAGTGTAAGGGACAGGGAAGCTAAACCTGAAGCTTTCTTT	CASSVRDREAKPEAFF
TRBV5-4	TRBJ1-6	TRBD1	TGTGCCAGCAGCTCAGGACAGGGTCTTACACCCCTCCACTTT	CASSSGQGLTPLHF
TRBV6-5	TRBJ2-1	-	TGTGCCAGCAGTTACTCGAACTACTACAATGAGCAGTTCTTC	CASSYSNYYNEQFF
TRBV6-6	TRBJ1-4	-	TGTGCCAGCAGTTACTCAGGAGGGGTAAATGAAAAACTGTTTTTT	CASSYSGGVNEKLFF
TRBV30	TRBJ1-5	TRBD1	TGTGCCTGGAGTGAACCGAGACAGGGGGCGTTTCAGCCCCAGCATTTT	CAWSEPRQGAFQPQHF
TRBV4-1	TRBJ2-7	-	TGCGCCAGCAGGCACATTGACAACTACGAGCAGTACTTC	CASRHIDNYEQYF
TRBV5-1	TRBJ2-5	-	TGCGCCAGCAGCTTTGGCGGGGAACGAGAGACCCAGTACTTC	CASSFGGERETQYF
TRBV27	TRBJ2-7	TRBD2	TGTGCCAGCAGCGGGGGGGGGAGTTTCCACGAGCAGTACTTC	CASSGGGSFHEQYF
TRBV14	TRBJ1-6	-	TGTGCCAGCAGCCGGGTACAGGGAAGCTCCTATAATTCACCCCTCCACTTT	CASSRVQGSSYNSPLHF
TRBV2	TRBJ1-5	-	TGTGCCAGCAGCACGAAGACAGTTAGCAATCAGCCCCAGCATTTT	CASSTKTVSNQPQHF